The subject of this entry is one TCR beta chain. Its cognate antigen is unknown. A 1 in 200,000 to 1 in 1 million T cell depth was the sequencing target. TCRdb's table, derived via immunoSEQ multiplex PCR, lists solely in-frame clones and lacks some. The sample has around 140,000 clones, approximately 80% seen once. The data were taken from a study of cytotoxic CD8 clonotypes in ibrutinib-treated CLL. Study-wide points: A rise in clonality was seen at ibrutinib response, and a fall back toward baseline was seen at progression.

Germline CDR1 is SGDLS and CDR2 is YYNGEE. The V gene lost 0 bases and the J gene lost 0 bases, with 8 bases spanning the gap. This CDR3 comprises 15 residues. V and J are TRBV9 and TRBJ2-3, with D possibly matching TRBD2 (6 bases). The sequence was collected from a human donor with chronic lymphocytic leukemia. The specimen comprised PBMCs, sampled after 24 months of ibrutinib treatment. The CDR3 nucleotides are TGTGCCAGCAGCGTAGTTGGACTAAGCACAGATACGCAGTATTTT. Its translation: CASSVVGLSTDTQYF.